This TCR beta chain was captured by sequencing in a study of CD8+CD57+ T cells in acquired aplastic anemia. The study profiled TCR beta VDJ and CDR3 using genomic DNA as template. Each CDR3 protein is one row after TCRdb ran MiXCR on the reads. The sample lists 260,000 or so distinct CDR3 sequences, 82% occurring once. An expansion of CD8+CD57+ cells by flow cytometry had been shown in patients chosen for sequencing. Patients had not yet gotten any therapy when their blood was taken for sampling. The germline gives CDR1 MNHEY, CDR2 SVGAGI. The CDR3 has 14 residues. Concerning this clonotype itself: A read error may account for a junction end that differs from germline.

The V gene is TRBV6-5, the J gene TRBJ1-2; the D gene is possibly TRBD1 (5 bases). This TCR came from a human donor with aplastic anemia. The source material was sorted CD4+, CD8+, or CD8+CD57+ T cells (not recorded which) from PBMCs. The CDR3 DNA is TGTGCCAGCAGTGGGGGGTGGCAGCACTATGGCCACACCTTC. It codes for CASSGGWQHYGHTF.